The clone carrying this T cell receptor (beta chain) was counted only a few times. 13 Jbeta primers and 60 Vbeta primers were used for the PCR. The table came from immunoSEQ multiplex PCR; TCRdb's copy has only in-frame clones and leaves some out. There are 140,000 or so clones in the sample; about 82% occur only once, and around 3.2% lies in the top ten. This record belongs to a study of cytomegalovirus exposure and HLA in healthy donors. As for the study in general: Earlier findings included approximately 120 million unique TCR beta sequences obtained from approximately 170 million T cells.

The CDR3 totals 15 residues. After removal of 4 bases from V and 6 bases from J, the junction contained 2 bases not matched to a gene. The germline V gene encodes CDR1 MNHEY and CDR2 SMNVEV (reference sequence). The J gene is TRBJ2-1, the V gene TRBV27, with 14 bases that match TRBD2. Sample: PBMCs. This sequence originates from a male donor in good health and CMV-seronegative. The CDR3 nucleotides are TGTGCCAGCAGTTACGGGACTAGCGGGGGCAATGAGCAGTTCTTC. It translates to CASSYGTSGGNEQFF.